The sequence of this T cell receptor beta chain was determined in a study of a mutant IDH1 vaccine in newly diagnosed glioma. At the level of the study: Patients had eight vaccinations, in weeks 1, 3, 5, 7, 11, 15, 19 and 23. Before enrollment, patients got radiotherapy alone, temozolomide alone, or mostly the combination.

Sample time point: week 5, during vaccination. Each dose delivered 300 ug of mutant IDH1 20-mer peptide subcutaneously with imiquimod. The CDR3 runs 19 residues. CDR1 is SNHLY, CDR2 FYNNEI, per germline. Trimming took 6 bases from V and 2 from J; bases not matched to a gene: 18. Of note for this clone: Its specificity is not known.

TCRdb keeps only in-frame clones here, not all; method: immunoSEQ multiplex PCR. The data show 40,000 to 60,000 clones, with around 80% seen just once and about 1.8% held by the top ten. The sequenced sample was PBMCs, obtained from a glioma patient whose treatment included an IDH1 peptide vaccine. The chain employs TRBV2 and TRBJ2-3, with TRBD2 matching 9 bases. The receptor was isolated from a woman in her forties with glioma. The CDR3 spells CASRALAGVTGGITDTQYF. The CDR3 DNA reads TGTGCCAGCAGGGCCTTAGCGGGGGTAACCGGGGGGATCACAGATACGCAGTATTTT.